This T cell receptor beta chain originates from a study of vaccination and CD4 T cells after COVID-19. The sample's treatment: roughly 10-day PBMC culture with coronavirus spike peptide pools or control peptides (ViraFEST assay). Collection of the unexposed donor's CD4+ T cells took place before the COVID-19 pandemic (2011-2018). Once obtained from cultured CD4+ T cells, the DNA was sequenced using the Oncomine TCR Beta short-read assay. From CD4+ T cells that had been cultured, genomic DNA was extracted. TCRdb analysed the PCR reads with MiXCR anew, one entry per CDR3 protein. Of roughly 10,000 distinct CDR3 sequences in the sample, around 30% were seen once. A note on this clonotype: Its target is not known.

The sequencing sample was made of CD4+ T cells from blood, cultured in vitro. The clonotype comes from a human donor in good health.

CDR3 bases: TGTGCCAGCAGACTAGTAGCGGGAGAGGGATCAGATACGCAGTATTTT. Protein sequence: CASRLVAGEGSDTQYF. This chain joins TRBV6-4 and TRBJ2-3, with 9 nucleotides matching TRBD2. Germline loops: CDR1 MRHNA, CDR2 SNTAGT. V dropped 6 bases and J dropped 4; count of bases not matched to a gene: 11. The CDR3 covers 16 residues.